A single sample gave rise to the 25 T cell receptor beta chains below, sequenced in a study of neurological immune-mediated disorders. Using its own MiXCR run on the 5' RACE reads, TCRdb lists one record per CDR3 protein. The table shows roughly 74,000 distinct CDR3 sequences, with 4% to 6% occurring only once. Material: PBMCs. All receptors derive from a man in his late teens or twenties with multiple sclerosis.

This clonotype was detected ten times or more. The chain employs TRBV28 and TRBJ1-1; D call uncertain. CDR1 is MDHEN and CDR2 is SYDVKM in the germline V gene. Between the trimmed V and J ends, which lost 5 bases and 1 base, there was a span of 5 bases. This CDR3 contains 12 residues. The CDR3 reads CASSERNTEAFF. The CDR3 nucleotides read TGTGCCAGCAGTGAGAGGAACACTGAAGCTTTCTTT.

This clonotype was seen many times. V is TRBV5-5 and J is TRBJ1-1; possible D gene TRBD1, 6 bases. V lost 2 bases and J lost 3, with 11 bases in between. CDR3 size: 14 residues. Looked up from germline, CDR1 is SGHKS and CDR2 is YYEKEE (reference sequence). CDR3 sequence (DNA): TGTGCCAGCAGCTTTTCAGGGGAACACACTGAAGCTTTCTTT. The encoded protein is CASSFSGEHTEAFF.

This clonotype was picked up many times. The rearrangement links TRBV15 to TRBJ1-2, with D perhaps matching TRBD1 (5 bases). The CDR3 is 14 residues long. The germline gives CDR1 LNHNV, CDR2 YYDKDF (reference sequence). Trimming pared 4 bases from V and 5 bases from J, leaving 14 bases between. CDR3 sequence (DNA): TGTGCCACCAGCATCGTCCCGGGGCCTTATGGCTACACCTTC. Translation gives CATSIVPGPYGYTF.

In this sample, this clonotype turned up many times. The chain uses TRBV28 and TRBJ1-2, with TRBD1 matching 9 bases. Trimming took 5 bases from V and 4 from J; bases not matched to a gene: 8. The germline V gene encodes CDR1 MDHEN and CDR2 SYDVKM. This CDR3 has 15 residues. CDR3 amino acids: CASSPPDRGSYGYTF. For the CDR3, the DNA is TGTGCCAGCAGTCCTCCGGACAGGGGCAGCTATGGCTACACCTTC.

This clonotype has ten or more counts. This chain uses TRBV15 with TRBJ1-1; D is unresolved. This CDR3 contains 13 residues. Trimming left V 4 bases short and J 1 base short, with 7 bases between. The germline V gene has CDR1 LNHNV and CDR2 YYDKDF (reference sequence). The CDR3 DNA is TGTGCCACCAGCAAAACGCGGAACACTGAAGCTTTCTTT. This codes for CATSKTRNTEAFF.

This clonotype was picked up many times. The genes are TRBV4-2 and TRBJ2-2, with a possible D match to TRBD1 (7 bases). V lost 4 bases to trimming and J lost 3 bases, with 15 bases between them. In germline, CDR1 is LGHNA, CDR2 YNFKEQ. CDR3 length: 16 residues. The CDR3 loop reads CASSRRQGLDTGELFF. The CDR3 DNA is TGTGCCAGCAGCCGACGACAGGGACTCGACACCGGGGAGCTGTTTTTT.

This clonotype was observed many times. The V gene is TRBV24-1, the J gene TRBJ2-2; weak D call: TRBD1 (6 bases). This CDR3 is 14 amino acids long. Per the germline V gene, CDR1 is KGHDR and CDR2 is SFDVKD. V was clipped by 4 bases and J by 7 bases, with 12 bases between them. This CDR3 is CATSEGHRSGELFF. The CDR3 DNA follows: TGTGCCACCAGTGAGGGACACCGCAGCGGGGAGCTGTTTTTT.

In its sample, this clonotype was seen many times. This chain links TRBV5-1 with TRBJ1-2, with TRBD1 matching over 10 bases. The V segment lost 3 bases and the J segment 2 bases; nucleotides outside the gene matches: 10. This CDR3 spans 17 amino acids. Germline V gene sequence: CDR1 SGHRS, CDR2 YFSETQ. CDR3 sequence (DNA): TGCGCCAGCAGCTCGGGACAGGGGATAGGAGCCAACTATGGCTACACCTTC. Its protein is CASSSGQGIGANYGYTF.

This clonotype occurred many times. The chain recombines TRBV6-5 with TRBJ2-1, with 7 bases fitting TRBD1. Germline V gene data show CDR1 as MNHEY and CDR2 as SVGAGI. This CDR3 comprises 13 residues. With V trimmed by 6 bases and J by 9 bases, 8 bases remained unmatched. In DNA, the CDR3 is TGTGCCAGCAGGAGGGGGCCCTCGGGTGAGCAGTTCTTC. Its translation: CASRRGPSGEQFF.

This clonotype was recorded many times. The V call is TRBV5-1, the J call TRBJ2-1; no reliable D call. Germline V gene data show CDR1 as SGHRS and CDR2 as YFSETQ. This CDR3 comprises 13 residues. Trimming took 0 bases from V and 5 from J, leaving 6 bases between them. CDR3 loop: CASSLGPNNEQFF. CDR3 in DNA: TGCGCCAGCAGCTTGGGGCCAAACAATGAGCAGTTCTTC. The variable domain in full, completed from reference TRBV5-1 and TRBJ2-1, reads KAGVTQTPRYLIKTRGQQVTLSCSPISGHRSVSWYQQTPGQGLQFLFEYFSETQRNKGNFPGRFSGRQFSNSRSEMNVSTLELGDSALYLCASSLGPNNEQFFGPGTRLTVL.

Ten or more counts support this clonotype. The chain has TRBV29-1 and TRBJ2-5; possibly TRBD2 for D (6 bases). Germline V CDR1 and CDR2: SQVTM, ANQGSEA. Deletions cut 3 bases from V and 5 bases from J, with 13 bases between. The CDR3 contains 13 residues. The CDR3 region has the DNA TGCAGCGTTGACGCGGGGTCGGGGGAGACCCAGTACTTC. Amino acid sequence: CSVDAGSGETQYF.

Ten or more counts support this clonotype. The chain couples TRBV5-1 to TRBJ2-3; 8 nucleotides match TRBD2. Germline assignment: CDR1 SGHRS and CDR2 YFSETQ. The CDR3 loop spans 15 amino acids. V was pared by 0 bases and J by 4 bases, with 4 bases of the junction left unmatched. In DNA, the CDR3 is TGCGCCAGCAGCTTGGCGGGGGGGCGGTCAGATACGCAGTATTTT. It is translated as CASSLAGGRSDTQYF.

This clonotype showed up many times. An end of the junction does not agree with germline; a read error may underlie this. The chain carries TRBV20-1 and TRBJ2-1, with 8 bases fitting TRBD1. CDR1 is DFQATT and CDR2 is SNEGSKA in the germline V gene (reference sequence). The CDR3 totals 14 residues. CDR3 loop: CSAGDRGRSNEQFF. The CDR3 nucleotides read TGCAGTGCTGGAGACAGGGGAAGGTCGAATGAGCAGTTCTTC.

This chain connects TRBV30 to TRBJ1-1; 9 bases agree with TRBD1. The CDR3 has 13 amino acids. CDR1 and CDR2 from the germline V gene are GTSNPN and SVGIG (reference sequence). V was pared by 3 bases and J by 5 bases, with 4 bases of the junction left unmatched. CDR3 amino acids: CAWSRDRVTEAFF. Here the CDR3 DNA reads TGTGCCTGGAGCCGGGACAGGGTGACTGAAGCTTTCTTT.

This clonotype was seen at least ten times. This rearrangement joins TRBV9 to TRBJ2-4; D possibly uses TRBD1 or TRBD2 (5 bases each). The CDR3 runs to 14 residues. Germline assignment: CDR1 SGDLS and CDR2 YYNGEE. Trimming cost V 4 bases and J 2 bases, with 10 bases left between them. Here the CDR3 DNA reads TGTGCCAGCAGCTCCCCGGGACCCAAAAACATTCAGTACTTC. It is translated as CASSSPGPKNIQYF.

This clonotype was counted many times. The chain has TRBV9 and TRBJ1-1, with D perhaps TRBD1 (6 bases). Germline V gene lookup returns CDR1 SGDLS and CDR2 YYNGEE. This CDR3 is 13 amino acids long. The germline V and J ends were trimmed by 0 bases and 5 bases, with 8 bases remaining between them. The CDR3 protein is CASSVEGVTEAFF. The CDR3 bases are TGTGCCAGCAGCGTAGAGGGGGTGACTGAAGCTTTCTTT.

In this sample, this clonotype turned up many times. The chain joins TRBV6-5 to TRBJ1-2, with D unresolved. Per the germline V gene, CDR1 is MNHEY and CDR2 is SVGAGI. Trimming shortened V by 0 bases and J by 6 bases, and 11 bases separated the two germline ends. CDR3 length: 14 amino acids. The CDR3 nucleotides read TGTGCCAGCAGTTACTCGAGAGGGCGTGATGGCTACACCTTC. This sequence encodes CASSYSRGRDGYTF.

This clonotype occurred many times. The chain is built from TRBV10-3 and TRBJ2-5, with 8 bases identical to TRBD1. The junction had 4 bases not matched to a gene; V was cut back by 6 bases and J by 1 base. Looked up from germline, CDR1 is ENHRY and CDR2 is SYGVKD. The CDR3 runs to 14 residues. The DNA of the CDR3 is TGTGCCATCAGCAAGGACAGGGCCCAAGAGACCCAGTACTTC. Translation gives CAISKDRAQETQYF.

This clonotype has at least ten counts. This may arise from a read error, as a much more abundant clone is one base away. DNA for the CDR3: TGCGCCAGCAATTTAGGAACTACTTGGGATGAGCAGTTCTTC. As protein: CASNLGTTWDEQFF. V and J are TRBV5-1 and TRBJ2-1; D gene uncertain. Germline CDR1 is SGHRS and CDR2 is YFSETQ. V was clipped by 6 bases and J by 8 bases, with 18 bases between them. The CDR3 loop spans 14 amino acids.

This clonotype was found many times. V and J are TRBV6-5 and TRBJ1-1; no definite D call. V gave up 0 bases and J gave up 7 bases, with 6 bases separating them. The CDR3 has 12 residues. The germline CDR1 and CDR2 sequences are MNHEY and SVGAGI. Written as DNA, the CDR3 is TGTGCCAGCAGTTACTCGTTCGTTGAAGCTTTCTTT. Amino acid sequence: CASSYSFVEAFF.

This clonotype has a handful of counts. The chain combines TRBV29-1 with TRBJ2-3, with D possibly TRBD1 on 6 matching bases. Germline assignment: CDR1 SQVTM and CDR2 ANQGSEA. V was pared by 8 bases and J by 2 bases, with 14 bases between. The CDR3 loop spans 13 amino acids. The CDR3 region has the DNA TGCAGCACCAACCGGGACACCACAGATACGCAGTATTTT. This gives the protein CSTNRDTTDTQYF.

This clonotype has a count of ten or more. V gene TRBV6-1 combines with J gene TRBJ2-2, with TRBD2 matching 9 bases. V shed 4 bases, J shed 7 bases, and the junction held 13 bases outside the gene matches. The CDR3 has 17 amino acids. Germline V gene sequence: CDR1 MNHNS, CDR2 SASEGT. This chain's CDR3 is CASSVWRGGSTGGELFF. The CDR3 DNA sequence: TGTGCCAGCAGTGTATGGCGGGGGGGCAGCACTGGCGGGGAGCTGTTTTTT.

This clonotype was counted ten times or more. The V gene is TRBV29-1, the J gene TRBJ1-2; D not resolved. With 4 bases removed from V and 4 bases from J, the gap between germline ends came to 10 bases. Germline-derived CDR1 and CDR2 are SQVTM and ANQGSEA. The CDR3 sequence is 12 residues long. The CDR3 sequence: CSVGGDRYGYTF. The CDR3 nucleotides read TGCAGCGTTGGTGGGGATCGCTATGGCTACACCTTC.

This clonotype was recorded a few times. The chain has TRBV5-1 and TRBJ2-7; D unclear. The ends were cut back, 6 bases at V and 3 bases at J, with 16 bases in the middle. CDR1 and CDR2 from the germline V gene are SGHRS and YFSETQ. The CDR3 length is 14 residues. Written as DNA, the CDR3 is TGCGCCAGCACAAGGGTCGATCTCGGCTACGAGCAGTACTTC. Its protein is CASTRVDLGYEQYF.

This clonotype was detected ten times or more. CDR3 protein: CASSFVGGSGANVLTF. DNA of the CDR3: TGTGCCAGCAGCTTCGTGGGCGGTTCTGGGGCCAACGTCCTGACTTTC. The chain joins TRBV7-3 to TRBJ2-6; D is unclear. V was cut by 3 bases and J by 1 base, with 10 bases left in between. CDR3 length: 16 amino acids. The germline V gene encodes CDR1 SGHTA and CDR2 FQGTGA.